A single sample gave rise to the 25 T cell receptor beta chains below, sequenced in a study of control samples from healthy donors and cancer patients. The data were produced by immunoSEQ multiplex PCR, yet TCRdb's version contains in-frame clones alone and is incomplete. This table has about 85,000 clones, over 75% appearing once. Input material: blood. These receptors were obtained from a woman aged 18-29 years in good health.

The chain is built from TRBV2 and TRBJ2-7; perhaps TRBD2 as D (5 bases). The V and J ends lost 7 bases and 0 bases respectively, with 10 bases between them. Germline V gene sequence: CDR1 SNHLY, CDR2 FYNNEI. This CDR3 contains 13 residues. The CDR3 DNA sequence: TGTGCCAGCACTTGGACTGACTCCTACGAGCAGTACTTC. This gives the protein CASTWTDSYEQYF.

The gene calls are TRBV23-1 and TRBJ2-7; D possibly corresponds to TRBD1 (6 bases). TRBV23-1 is labeled an ORF, and its function is uncertain. The V end was cut by 6 bases, the J end by 6 bases, with 18 bases between. This CDR3 has 14 residues. Here the CDR3 DNA reads TGCGCCAGCAGACCCGCAGGGGTGGGATGCGAGCAGTACTTC. Translating gives CASRPAGVGCEQYF.

This clone is a singleton in its sample. CDR3 loop: CSVVQGYEQYF. In nucleotides, the CDR3 is TGCAGCGTTGTACAGGGGTACGAGCAGTACTTC. The rearrangement joins TRBV29-1 to TRBJ2-7; 7 bases match TRBD1. This CDR3 contains 11 residues. Trimming took 4 bases from V and 4 from J; bases not matched to a gene: 1. Germline assignment: CDR1 SQVTM and CDR2 ANQGSEA.

The chain recombines TRBV25-1 with TRBJ2-1; D not certain. This CDR3 has 12 amino acids. Germline V gene data show CDR1 as MGHDK and CDR2 as SYGVNS. Trimming removed 2 bases at V and 4 bases at J, with 3 bases between. CDR3 DNA sequence: TGTGCCAGCAGTGAAGGGTACAATGAGCAGTTCTTC. Amino acids: CASSEGYNEQFF.

The chain carries TRBV5-1 and TRBJ1-6, with D possibly being TRBD1 (5 bases). This CDR3 region has 15 residues. V lost 1 base and J 12 bases, leaving 17 bases between the germline ends. Germline V CDR1 and CDR2: SGHRS, YFSETQ. CDR3 loop: CASSLSTDLSKPLHF. The CDR3 nucleotides are TGCGCCAGCAGCTTGTCGACAGACTTATCCAAACCCCTCCACTTT.

The chain uses TRBV4-1 and TRBJ2-3; TRBD1 or TRBD2 may be the D gene (5 bases each). CDR1 and CDR2 (germline): MGHRA, YSYEKL. The CDR3 totals 16 residues. The V end lost 1 base, the J end lost 2 bases, and 13 bases lay between the germline ends. The CDR3 sequence is CASSQVEGPFTDTQYF. CDR3 coding DNA: TGCGCCAGCAGCCAAGTAGAGGGGCCCTTCACAGATACGCAGTATTTT.

The rearrangement uses TRBV7-9 and TRBJ2-3, with a weak D call TRBD2 (5 bases). The CDR3 spans 12 residues. Germline-derived CDR1 and CDR2 are SEHNR and FQNEAQ (reference sequence). Deletions cut 5 bases from V and 3 bases from J, with 6 bases between. The DNA of the CDR3 is TGTGCCAGCAGCCGAGGGACAGATACGCAGTATTTT. Residues: CASSRGTDTQYF.

The chain is built from TRBV3-1 (or the pseudogene TRBV3-2) and TRBJ2-5, with D unresolved. Germline values: CDR1 LGHDT, CDR2 YNNKEL (reference sequence). V gave up 2 bases and J gave up 2 bases, with 15 bases separating them. This CDR3 has 16 residues. In DNA, the CDR3 is TGTGCCAGCAGCCAACACACGGACCCACTGCAAGAGACCCAGTACTTC. Its protein product is CASSQHTDPLQETQYF.

The chain recombines TRBV11-2 with TRBJ2-1, with no clear D. The CDR3 is 13 amino acids. CDR1 and CDR2 (germline): SGHAT, FQNNGV. V shed 1 base and J shed 10 bases, with 11 bases lying between them. CDR3 residues: CASSLVGRTEQFF. The CDR3, as DNA: TGTGCCAGCAGCTTAGTAGGGCGGACGGAGCAGTTCTTC.

V and J are TRBV6-5 and TRBJ2-1, with 8 positions matching TRBD1. Germline trimming cut 2 bases from V and 9 bases from J; bases unmatched to any gene: 9. Looked up from germline, CDR1 is MNHEY and CDR2 is SVGAGI. The CDR3 has 15 residues. This chain's CDR3 is CASSYKATGASEQFF. DNA of the CDR3: TGTGCCAGCAGTTACAAGGCGACAGGGGCGAGTGAGCAGTTCTTC.

This chain links TRBV25-1 with TRBJ2-1, with 16 bases identical to TRBD2. V shed 7 bases, J shed 10 bases, and the junction held 4 bases outside the gene matches. The germline CDR1 and CDR2 sequences are MGHDK and SYGVNS. The CDR3 consists of 14 residues. DNA of the CDR3: TGTGCCAGCAAGGGGACTAGCGGGGGGGGCGAGCAGTTCTTC. The encoded protein is CASKGTSGGGEQFF.

The rearrangement links TRBV7-9 to TRBJ1-2, with a weak D call TRBD1 (5 bases). This CDR3 contains 14 residues. V gave up 5 bases and J gave up 1 base, with 11 bases separating them. Per germline, CDR1 SEHNR and CDR2 FQNEAQ (reference sequence). CDR3 sequence: CASSPTTVNYGYTF. DNA of the CDR3: TGTGCCAGCAGCCCTACGACAGTTAACTATGGCTACACCTTC. The full variable domain, its missing parts supplied by reference TRBV7-9 and TRBJ1-2, is DTGVSQNPRHKITKRGQNVTFRCDPISEHNRLYWYRQTLGQGPEFLTYFQNEAQLEKSRLLSDRFSAERPKGSFSTLEIQRTEQGDSAMYLCASSPTTVNYGYTFGSGTRLTVV.

The gene calls are TRBV7-3 and TRBJ1-2, with TRBD1 identical over 8 bases. Losses at the gene ends were 2 bases for V and 5 bases for J; bases not matched to a gene: 7. This CDR3 contains 15 residues. CDR1 is SGHTA and CDR2 is FQGTGA in the germline V gene. The CDR3 nucleotides read TGTGCCAGCAGCTTAGGGCAGGGGGCGCGGTATGGCTACACCTTC. It is translated as CASSLGQGARYGYTF.

This clone occurred a few times. The genes are TRBV19 and TRBJ2-7; possibly TRBD1 for D (6 bases). This CDR3 is built from 15 residues. The V end lost 2 bases, the J end lost 3 bases, and 14 bases lay between the germline ends. Looked up from germline, CDR1 is LNHDA and CDR2 is SQIVND (reference sequence). The CDR3 nucleotides read TGTGCCAGTAGTATACAGGGGTTCGGGTTCTACGAGCAGTACTTC. Encoded protein: CASSIQGFGFYEQYF.

The gene calls are TRBV2 and TRBJ2-1; 8 bases align to TRBD2. This CDR3 comprises 13 residues. With V trimmed by 8 bases and J by 4 bases, 4 bases remained unmatched. Germline V CDR1 and CDR2: SNHLY, FYNNEI. The CDR3, as DNA: TGTGCCAGCCGGGGGGGGGCTTACAATGAGCAGTTCTTC. Translation gives CASRGGAYNEQFF. The full variable domain, rest sourced from reference TRBV2 and TRBJ2-1, is EPEVTQTPSHQVTQMGQEVILRCVPISNHLYFYWYRQILGQKVEFLVSFYNNEISEKSEIFDDQFSVERPDGSNFTLKIRSTKLEDSAMYFCASRGGAYNEQFFGPGTRLTVL.

The chain recombines TRBV4-1 with TRBJ1-5; the D gene is possibly TRBD1 (5 bases). This CDR3 comprises 13 residues. Deletions cut 6 bases from V and 6 bases from J, with 12 bases between. Germline CDR1 and CDR2: MGHRA and YSYEKL. In nucleotides, the CDR3 is TGCGCCAGCAGAGGGCAGGGAACTCAGCCCCAGCATTTT. This encodes CASRGQGTQPQHF.

The chain employs TRBV27 and TRBJ1-2; 8 bases agree with TRBD1. Trimming removed 10 bases from V and 6 bases from J; junction bases left unmatched: 7. The germline CDR1 and CDR2 sequences are MNHEY and SMNVEV (reference sequence). The CDR3 extends over 12 amino acids. Here the CDR3 reads CATGHRGNGYTF. The CDR3 nucleotides read TGTGCCACCGGTCACAGGGGGAATGGCTACACCTTC.

The chain uses TRBV5-1 and TRBJ2-3; D not certain. Germline values: CDR1 SGHRS, CDR2 YFSETQ. The CDR3 length is 13 residues. V lost 3 bases and J 3 bases, leaving 8 bases between the germline ends. CDR3 sequence (DNA): TGCGCCAGCAGCTCCTATTTTACAGATACGCAGTATTTT. The encoded protein is CASSSYFTDTQYF. Looking up the rest from reference TRBV5-1 and TRBJ2-3 gives the full variable domain: KAGVTQTPRYLIKTRGQQVTLSCSPISGHRSVSWYQQTPGQGLQFLFEYFSETQRNKGNFPGRFSGRQFSNSRSEMNVSTLELGDSALYLCASSSYFTDTQYFGPGTRLTVL.

The genes are TRBV4-1 and TRBJ2-3, with D possibly being TRBD2 (6 bases). Germline-derived CDR1 and CDR2 are MGHRA and YSYEKL. The V and J ends lost 4 bases and 3 bases respectively, with 11 bases between them. CDR3 length: 14 residues. The CDR3 region is CASSRGEHTDTQYF. The DNA of the CDR3 is TGCGCCAGCAGCCGCGGGGAGCATACAGATACGCAGTATTTT.

The chain links TRBV6-5 to TRBJ1-2, with 8 bases fitting TRBD1. CDR3 length: 13 amino acids. V lost 6 bases to trimming and J lost 6 bases; unmatched junction nucleotides: 6. Germline loops: CDR1 MNHEY, CDR2 SVGAGI. The CDR3 region has the DNA TGTGCCAGCAGAAGGACAGGGACCAATGGCTACACCTTC. It encodes CASRRTGTNGYTF.

CDR3 DNA: TGTGCCAGCAGTTCCTATAGGACCGGGAGCTTCGAGCGAGCTTTCTTT. This translates into CASSSYRTGSFERAFF. The V and J genes are TRBV6-5 and TRBJ1-1; no definite D call. V was trimmed by 4 bases and J by 10 bases, leaving 25 bases between them. Germline V lookup: CDR1 MNHEY, CDR2 SVGAGI. The CDR3 consists of 16 residues.

The chain employs TRBV5-6 and TRBJ2-7, with a possible D match to TRBD1 (5 bases). The length of the CDR3 is 15 residues. The germline gives CDR1 SGHDT, CDR2 YYEEEE. V was trimmed by 0 bases and J by 2 bases, leaving 12 bases between them. The DNA for the CDR3 is TGTGCCAGCAGCTTGGAGGGTCCAGGGCCCTACGAGCAGTACTTC. Protein: CASSLEGPGPYEQYF.

This rearrangement joins TRBV19 to TRBJ2-7, with D possibly being TRBD2 (6 bases). The CDR3 has 14 residues. CDR1 and CDR2 from the germline V gene are LNHDA and SQIVND (reference sequence). The V end was cut by 5 bases, the J end by 5 bases, with 16 bases between. CDR3 region: CASSRETPWNEQYF. CDR3 nucleotides: TGTGCCAGTAGTCGGGAGACACCATGGAACGAGCAGTACTTC.

CDR3 coding DNA: TGTGCCAGCAGTTACCTGGGACAGGGAGGATGGGGCTACACCTTC. Amino acid sequence: CASSYLGQGGWGYTF. The chain couples TRBV6-5 to TRBJ1-2; TRBD1 aligns across 9 bases. J lost 8 bases, V lost 2 bases, and 9 bases had no gene match. The CDR3 sequence is 15 residues long. CDR1 is MNHEY, CDR2 SVGAGI, per germline.

This clone has a single count. V usage is TRBV4-1 and J usage is TRBJ1-5; possible D gene TRBD1, 5 bases. Trimming shortened V by 1 base and J by 7 bases, and 11 bases separated the two germline ends. Germline assignment: CDR1 MGHRA and CDR2 YSYEKL. The CDR3 runs 14 residues. In nucleotides, the CDR3 is TGCGCCAGCAGCCAAGGGGGCCAAGGGCAGCCCCAGCATTTT. Amino acid sequence: CASSQGGQGQPQHF.